Listed below are T cell receptor beta chains from one sample, sequenced in a study of cytotoxic CD8 clonotypes in ibrutinib-treated CLL. The table came from immunoSEQ multiplex PCR; TCRdb's copy has only in-frame clones and leaves some out. This sample has 20,000 to 30,000 clones; about 64% occur once, and the top ten carry under 35%. Sequencing was performed on PBMCs, taken after 24 months of ibrutinib treatment. These receptors all come from a human donor with chronic lymphocytic leukemia. Both conserved end residues are part of each CDR3. Fields, in order: J gene, D gene, V gene, clone size, CDR3 protein, CDR3 DNA. A D gene is named only where the DNA matches it firmly. Clone sizes are given selectively: once, few, many, or a class where the clone is expanded.

j_call: TRBJ2-7; d_call: -; v_call: TRBV19; clone_size: once; cdr3_aa: CASRQLDSYEQYF; cdr3_nt: TGTGCCAGTAGACAGCTGGACAGCTACGAGCAGTACTTC
j_call: TRBJ1-2; d_call: TRBD1; v_call: TRBV19; clone_size: -; cdr3_aa: CASSISRNRGSVGYTF; cdr3_nt: TGTGCCAGTAGTATATCCCGGAACAGGGGATCTGTTGGCTACACCTTC
j_call: TRBJ2-1; d_call: TRBD1; v_call: TRBV7-4; clone_size: few; cdr3_aa: CASSLAQGDYNEQFF; cdr3_nt: TGTGCCAGCAGCTTAGCACAGGGGGACTACAATGAGCAGTTCTTC
j_call: TRBJ1-1; d_call: -; v_call: TRBV19; clone_size: few; cdr3_aa: CASSDRQALMNTEAFF; cdr3_nt: TGTGCCAGTAGTGACCGACAGGCTCTGATGAACACTGAAGCTTTCTTT
j_call: TRBJ1-5; d_call: TRBD1; v_call: TRBV6-5; clone_size: -; cdr3_aa: CASSGLTGREQPQHF; cdr3_nt: TGTGCCAGCAGTGGTCTGACAGGGCGGGAGCAGCCCCAGCATTTT
j_call: TRBJ2-2; d_call: TRBD1; v_call: TRBV5-5; clone_size: -; cdr3_aa: CASSPRTGNTGELFF; cdr3_nt: TGTGCCAGCAGCCCCAGGACAGGGAATACCGGGGAGCTGTTTTTT
j_call: TRBJ2-3; d_call: -; v_call: TRBV7-9; clone_size: -; cdr3_aa: CASSLARGTRGKDTQYF; cdr3_nt: TGTGCCAGCAGCTTAGCGCGGGGGACAAGAGGAAAAGATACGCAGTATTTT
j_call: TRBJ1-5; d_call: -; v_call: TRBV2; clone_size: -; cdr3_aa: CASSGGAGWPQHF; cdr3_nt: TGTGCCAGCAGTGGAGGGGCCGGGTGGCCCCAGCATTTT
j_call: TRBJ2-7; d_call: -; v_call: TRBV19; clone_size: -; cdr3_aa: CASSSALLSYEQYF; cdr3_nt: TGTGCCAGTAGTTCGGCTCTCCTTTCCTACGAGCAGTACTTC
j_call: TRBJ2-7; d_call: -; v_call: TRBV5-4; clone_size: -; cdr3_aa: CASSLGGQGIYEQYF; cdr3_nt: TGTGCCAGCAGCTTGGGAGGGCAGGGGATCTACGAGCAGTACTTC
j_call: TRBJ1-1; d_call: -; v_call: TRBV27; clone_size: -; cdr3_aa: CASSLLGVGGLRTEAFF; cdr3_nt: TGTGCCAGCAGTTTATTGGGGGTGGGGGGGTTGAGGACTGAAGCTTTCTTT
j_call: TRBJ2-7; d_call: TRBD2; v_call: TRBV7-9; clone_size: -; cdr3_aa: CASSGHTSGGPYEQYF; cdr3_nt: TGTGCCAGCAGCGGACACACTAGCGGGGGACCCTACGAGCAGTACTTC
j_call: TRBJ1-5; d_call: -; v_call: TRBV10-2; clone_size: -; cdr3_aa: CASSEKKEPQHF; cdr3_nt: TGCGCCAGCAGTGAGAAGAAGGAACCCCAGCATTTT
j_call: TRBJ2-2; d_call: -; v_call: TRBV10-1; clone_size: -; cdr3_aa: CASKSGPAGELFF; cdr3_nt: TGCGCCAGCAAATCAGGGCCGGCCGGGGAGCTGTTTTTT
j_call: TRBJ1-6; d_call: -; v_call: TRBV18; clone_size: few; cdr3_aa: CASSPMGTGGNSPLHF; cdr3_nt: TGTGCCAGCTCACCAATGGGGACGGGCGGAAATTCACCCCTCCACTTT
j_call: TRBJ2-1; d_call: TRBD2; v_call: TRBV9; clone_size: -; cdr3_aa: CASSVGRGVLDEQFF; cdr3_nt: TGTGCCAGCAGCGTAGGACGGGGGGTACTGGATGAGCAGTTCTTC
j_call: TRBJ2-1; d_call: -; v_call: TRBV2; clone_size: -; cdr3_aa: CASSVSAGWNEQFF; cdr3_nt: TGTGCCAGCAGTGTAAGCGCCGGTTGGAATGAGCAGTTCTTC
j_call: TRBJ2-7; d_call: TRBD1; v_call: TRBV5-1; clone_size: -; cdr3_aa: CASSWTGAKEQYF; cdr3_nt: TGCGCCAGCAGCTGGACAGGGGCGAAAGAGCAGTACTTC
j_call: TRBJ2-5; d_call: -; v_call: TRBV21-1; clone_size: few; cdr3_aa: CASSPRDETQYF; cdr3_nt: TGTGCCAGCAGCCCACGGGATGAGACCCAGTACTTC
j_call: TRBJ1-1; d_call: -; v_call: TRBV2; clone_size: -; cdr3_aa: CASTLGLTNTEAFF; cdr3_nt: TGTGCCAGCACCCTGGGCCTGACTAACACTGAAGCTTTCTTT
j_call: TRBJ2-3; d_call: -; v_call: TRBV11-1; clone_size: few; cdr3_aa: CASSLGVGTDTQYF; cdr3_nt: TGTGCCAGCAGCTTAGGGGTGGGCACAGATACGCAGTATTTT
j_call: TRBJ2-2; d_call: TRBD1; v_call: TRBV6-1; clone_size: -; cdr3_aa: CASSIDRGGTGELFF; cdr3_nt: TGTGCCAGCAGTATAGACAGGGGAGGCACCGGGGAGCTGTTTTTT
j_call: TRBJ2-1; d_call: TRBD2; v_call: TRBV5-1; clone_size: -; cdr3_aa: CASSFIAGGHEQFF; cdr3_nt: TGCGCCAGCAGCTTCATAGCGGGGGGGCATGAGCAGTTCTTC
j_call: TRBJ1-1; d_call: -; v_call: TRBV29-1; clone_size: -; cdr3_aa: CSVARNTEAFF; cdr3_nt: TGCAGCGTTGCAAGGAACACTGAAGCTTTCTTT